This TCR beta chain was sequenced during a study of Graves' ophthalmopathy and Graves' hyperthyroidism. In the study overall: Peripheral blood samples were taken at initial diagnosis, before any treatment.

The germline gives CDR1 DFQATT, CDR2 SNEGSKA (reference sequence). The V gene lost 6 bases and the J gene lost 0 bases, with 15 bases spanning the gap. The CDR3 extends over 14 amino acids. From RNA, the CDR3 regions of TCR beta chains were amplified and sequenced. HTBI-primed RT-PCR formed the first round, and a multiplex PCR formed the second. TCRdb fed the multiplex PCR reads into MiXCR, producing one record per CDR3 protein. This sample has approximately 210,000 distinct CDR3 sequences, with approximately 29% found just once. Moderately to severely active ophthalmopathy under 3 months, CAS at least 3, NOSPECS at least 4. PBMCs stemmed from over 9.5 ml of fresh peripheral blood. Ten or more counts support this clonotype.

The material sequenced was peripheral blood. The sequence derives from a man in his fifties with Graves' ophthalmopathy. V and J are TRBV20-1 and TRBJ2-7; D might be TRBD2 (5 bases). This CDR3 is CSAEVAGSSYEQYF. The CDR3 bases are TGCAGTGCGGAGGTCGCGGGCAGCTCCTACGAGCAGTACTTC.